The next 10 T cell receptor beta chains were all read from a single sample in a study of blood T cell repertoires in COVID-19. Profiled with immunoSEQ multiplex PCR; TCRdb holds only in-frame clones, not every one. The sample shows 95,000 to 150,000 clones, 85% of them seen only once. The sample consisted of peripheral blood. All receptors come from a woman at least 80 years old with acute or convalescent COVID-19.

The V and J genes are TRBV6-5 and TRBJ2-6, with a possible D match to TRBD1 (6 bases). This CDR3 has 15 amino acids. Germline CDR1 and CDR2: MNHEY and SVGAGI. With 8 bases removed from V and 1 base from J, the gap between germline ends came to 12 bases. The CDR3 coding sequence is TGTGCCAGCGTCCAGGGGAGTTCTGGGGCCAACGTCCTGACTTTC. Protein sequence: CASVQGSSGANVLTF.

J is TRBJ2-1 and V is TRBV7-9, with D perhaps matching TRBD2 (5 bases). V was cut by 5 bases and J by 0 bases, with 11 bases left in between. CDR1 and CDR2 from the germline V gene are SEHNR and FQNEAQ (reference sequence). This CDR3 spans 15 amino acids. Here the CDR3 DNA reads TGTGCCAGCAGCGCCCGACTAAGCTCCTACAATGAGCAGTTCTTC. It specifies CASSARLSSYNEQFF.

Remarks on this clone: A junction boundary mismatches the germline segment, possibly from a read error. The J gene is TRBJ1-5, the V gene TRBV15; D uncertain. The CDR3 is made up of 13 amino acids. From germline, CDR1 is LNHNV and CDR2 YYDKDF (reference sequence). CDR3 sequence: CATSRDYNQPQHF. The CDR3 DNA follows: TGTGCCACCAGTAGAGATTATAATCAGCCCCAGCATTTT. Looking up the rest from reference TRBV15 and TRBJ1-5 gives the full variable domain: DAMVIQNPRYQVTQFGKPVTLSCSQTLNHNVMYWYQQKSSQAPKLLFHYYDKDFNNEADTPDNFQSRRPNTSFCFLDIRSPGLGDTAMYLCATSRDYNQPQHFGDGTRLSIL.

This clone was counted only a few times. The chain's CDR3 is CASSPDRGSQETQYF. CDR3 nucleotide sequence: TGCGCCAGCAGCCCCGACAGGGGTAGTCAAGAGACCCAGTACTTC. The chain uses TRBV5-1 and TRBJ2-5, with 8 bases matching TRBD1. Per germline, CDR1 SGHRS and CDR2 YFSETQ. J gave up 2 bases and V 4 bases, and 7 bases lay outside the gene matches. The CDR3 totals 15 residues.

The rearrangement links TRBV4-3 to TRBJ1-2, with 7 bases aligning to TRBD1. CDR3 size: 13 residues. The V gene's germline CDR1 is LGHNA and CDR2 YSLEER. Trimming took 0 bases from V and 7 from J; bases not matched to a gene: 2. The CDR3 here is CASSQDRQGGYTF. DNA for the CDR3: TGCGCCAGCAGCCAAGATCGACAGGGTGGCTACACCTTC.

The chain is built from TRBV11-2 and TRBJ2-6; the D gene is possibly TRBD1 (6 bases). V was cut by 4 bases and J by 0 bases, with 19 bases left in between. The V gene's germline CDR1 is SGHAT and CDR2 FQNNGV. The CDR3 consists of 19 residues. Here the CDR3 reads CASSSFYGGKVSGANVLTF. CDR3 sequence (DNA): TGTGCCAGCAGCTCCTTTTATGGGGGCAAGGTCTCTGGGGCCAACGTCCTGACTTTC.

The V gene is TRBV4-2, the J gene TRBJ1-1; unclear D gene. CDR1 and CDR2 (germline): LGHNA, YNFKEQ. V lost 0 bases, J lost 0 bases, and 11 bases lay in between. The CDR3 loop spans 16 amino acids. CDR3: CASSQESSGMNTEAFF. The CDR3 nucleotides read TGTGCCAGCAGCCAAGAAAGCTCGGGGATGAACACTGAAGCTTTCTTT.

V is TRBV3-1 (or the pseudogene TRBV3-2) and J is TRBJ1-1; D gene unclear. The CDR3 sequence is 15 residues long. CDR1 is LGHDT and CDR2 is YNNKEL in the germline V gene (reference sequence). The germline V and J ends were trimmed by 2 bases and 7 bases, with 17 bases remaining between them. The CDR3 loop is CASSQNIVPGVEAFF. CDR3 sequence (DNA): TGTGCCAGCAGCCAAAATATAGTGCCCGGGGTTGAAGCTTTCTTT.

The chain combines TRBV9 with TRBJ1-1; the D is unclear. V was pared by 0 bases and J by 1 base, with 4 bases between. Germline-derived CDR1 and CDR2 are SGDLS and YYNGEE. CDR3 length equals 13 residues. The CDR3 DNA reads as TGTGCCAGCAGCGTAGCCGGGAACACTGAAGCTTTCTTT. This codes for CASSVAGNTEAFF.

The rearrangement uses TRBV3-1 (or the pseudogene TRBV3-2) and TRBJ1-6; 7 nucleotides line up with TRBD1. V shed 3 bases and J 8 bases; nucleotides not matched to a gene: 7. Germline CDR1 and CDR2: LGHDT and YNNKEL (reference sequence). The CDR3 has 15 amino acids. CDR3 DNA: TGTGCCAGCAGCCAGGGCCAGGGGGAGTATTCACCCCTCCACTTT. Translating gives CASSQGQGEYSPLHF.